These 12 T cell receptor beta chains came from one sample sequenced in a study of blood T cell repertoires in COVID-19. Using immunoSEQ multiplex PCR, the repertoire was profiled, and TCRdb retains in-frame clones only, with some absent. Among approximately 100,000 clones, 82% were seen once, and the ten largest hold roughly a tenth. Sequencing input: peripheral blood. Receptor source: a man between 70 and 80 years old with active or convalescent COVID-19.

This chain joins TRBV10-3 and TRBJ2-4; possible D gene TRBD1, 5 bases. CDR1 ENHRY and CDR2 SYGVKD come from the germline V gene. The ends were cut back, 1 base at V and 1 base at J, with 11 bases in the middle. The CDR3 spans 16 residues. CDR3 loop: CAISEYAGMAKNIQYF. For the CDR3, the DNA is TGTGCCATCAGTGAGTATGCAGGGATGGCCAAAAACATTCAGTACTTC.

The chain employs TRBV12-3 or TRBV12-4 and TRBJ1-1; D is unresolved. The CDR3 covers 13 residues. V shed 6 bases and J shed 7 bases, with 15 bases lying between them. CDR3 in amino acids: CASSPPDEVEAFF. CDR3 bases: TGTGCCAGCAGCCCCCCCGATGAGGTTGAAGCTTTCTTT.

V usage is TRBV7-8 and J usage is TRBJ1-6; D is undetermined. This CDR3 contains 15 residues. Looked up from germline, CDR1 is SGHVS and CDR2 is FQNEAQ. V lost 0 bases, J lost 9 bases, and 12 bases lay in between. For the CDR3, the DNA is TGTGCCAGCAGCTTAGCGGTTAGTCCCGGTTCACCCCTCCACTTT. Protein product: CASSLAVSPGSPLHF.

The chain combines TRBV5-6 with TRBJ2-3, with 10 bases identical to TRBD2. The CDR3 spans 17 residues. Trimming cost V 4 bases and J 1 base; bases outside gene matches: 9. The germline V gene has CDR1 SGHDT and CDR2 YYEEEE. Here the CDR3 DNA reads TGTGCCAGCAGCAGGCTGGGGACTAGCGAAGGCACAGATACGCAGTATTTT. Encoded protein: CASSRLGTSEGTDTQYF.

The rearrangement joins TRBV20-1 to TRBJ2-2; TRBD1 matches 10 bases. The CDR3 runs 15 residues. V dropped 5 bases and J dropped 6; count of bases not matched to a gene: 9. In germline, CDR1 is DFQATT, CDR2 SNEGSKA (reference sequence). The CDR3 DNA reads as TGCAGTGCTCGTGACAGGGGGCGCGGGGCCGGGGAGCTGTTTTTT. It codes for CSARDRGRGAGELFF.

This sequence joins TRBV27 and TRBJ2-6; perhaps TRBD1 as D (5 bases). Germline CDR1 and CDR2: MNHEY and SMNVEV (reference sequence). CDR3 length: 14 residues. Trimming pared 5 bases from V and 2 bases from J, leaving 7 bases between. The CDR3 sequence: CASSIRAGANVLTF. The CDR3 coding sequence is TGTGCCAGCAGTATCAGGGCTGGGGCCAACGTCCTGACTTTC.

CDR3 in amino acids: CASSTDSRDYGYTF. The DNA for the CDR3 is TGTGCCAGCAGTACAGACAGCAGGGACTATGGCTACACCTTC. This chain links TRBV27 with TRBJ1-2; tentatively, D is TRBD1 (5 bases). Trimming left V 5 bases short and J 3 bases short, with 13 bases between. The CDR3 covers 14 residues. Germline V gene sequence: CDR1 MNHEY, CDR2 SMNVEV (reference sequence).

V usage is TRBV11-1 and J usage is TRBJ2-1; D may be TRBD1 (6 bases). The CDR3 runs 16 residues. Between the trimmed V and J ends, which lost 5 bases and 5 bases, there was a span of 19 bases. The V gene's germline CDR1 is SGHAT and CDR2 FQDESV (reference sequence). CDR3 sequence reads: CASSPPARGIHNEQFF. In DNA form, the CDR3 reads TGTGCCAGCAGCCCTCCCGCCAGGGGAATCCACAATGAGCAGTTCTTC.

The genes are TRBV6-5 and TRBJ1-1; D is perhaps TRBD1 (5 bases). CDR1 is MNHEY, CDR2 SVGAGI, per germline. This CDR3 has 14 residues. V shed 7 bases and J shed 1 base, with 13 bases lying between them. CDR3 nucleotides: TGTGCCAGCACCCTCGGAGGGGAGAACACTGAAGCTTTCTTT. Protein product: CASTLGGENTEAFF.

The chain has TRBV11-2 and TRBJ1-3; tentatively, D is TRBD1 (6 bases). Germline V CDR1 and CDR2: SGHAT, FQNNGV. This CDR3 is built from 16 residues. With 5 bases removed from V and 4 bases from J, the gap between germline ends came to 18 bases. In DNA, the CDR3 is TGTGCCAGCAGCCCCCTAAATGACAGGCCAGGAAACACCATATATTTT. It yields the protein CASSPLNDRPGNTIYF.

Only one count was recorded for this clone. The rearrangement joins TRBV11-3 to TRBJ1-1; possibly TRBD1 for D (5 bases). V lost 5 bases and J lost 4, with 11 bases in between. This CDR3 comprises 13 residues. Germline-derived CDR1 and CDR2 are SGHNT and YENEEA. The CDR3 loop is CASSMGGGTEAFF. CDR3 nucleotides: TGTGCCAGCAGCATGGGGGGGGGCACTGAAGCTTTCTTT.

The chain joins TRBV4-1 to TRBJ2-1, with D possibly being TRBD1 (5 bases). V lost 1 base, J lost 5 bases, and 12 bases lay in between. This CDR3 has 15 amino acids. Germline assignment: CDR1 MGHRA and CDR2 YSYEKL. The CDR3 sequence is CASSQAHTGNNEQFF. The DNA of the CDR3 is TGCGCCAGCAGCCAAGCGCATACAGGCAACAATGAGCAGTTCTTC.